Sequencing of this TCR beta chain was carried out in a study of shared clonotypes between healthy human individuals. Sequencing was performed with immunoSEQ multiplex PCR; in TCRdb, only in-frame clones are kept and a portion is missing. The sample lists 950,000 to 1,100,000 clones; around four fifths were seen once. The germline gives CDR1 SGHTS, CDR2 YDEGEE. V gave up 7 bases and J gave up 1 base; unmatched junction bases: 13. The CDR3 covers 16 residues. What was sequenced was memory CD4+ T cells sorted from blood. Stated subset: CD45RA-negative fraction. The clonotype originates from a man aged 18-30 years in good health. The V gene is TRBV5-8, the J gene TRBJ2-5, with 7 positions matching TRBD2. Here the CDR3 reads CASRSREIFSQETQYF. The CDR3 region has the DNA TGTGCCAGCCGGTCGCGGGAGATCTTTTCCCAAGAGACCCAGTACTTC. The full variable domain, rest sourced from reference TRBV5-8 and TRBJ2-5, is EAGVTQSPTHLIKTRGQQATLRCSPISGHTSVYWYQQALGLGLQFLLWYDEGEERNRGNFPPRFSGRQFPNYSSELNVNALELEDSALYLCASRSREIFSQETQYFGPGTRLLVL.